Considering frequency, the clone carrying this T cell receptor beta chain is medium-sized. The antigen remains undetermined. CDR1 is SGHNT and CDR2 is YYREEE in the germline V gene (reference sequence). This CDR3 spans 13 amino acids. This sample was included in a study of T cells expressing NK-cell markers. Turning to the study itself: There were seven HCMV-seropositive donors and one seronegative donor among the eight sequenced.

The authors generated TCR beta cDNA through 5'RACE template switching with UMIs. After re-calling the 5' RACE reads, TCRdb lists one entry per CDR3 protein, DNA absent. The clone table shows just under 150,000 distinct CDR3 sequences, with the ten largest holding roughly 12%. Study conclusions and caveats: Of CD8+ T cells, about 1.0-8% belonged to dominant NKG2C+ clonotypes in 5 to 7 donors. These clonotypes, the leaders elsewhere, also led the CD3+CD56-NKG2C+ fraction in four donors.

The V call is TRBV5-4, the J call TRBJ2-3. Sequenced sample: blood T cells: a sorted CD56 or NKG2C T cell subset, CD4+ or CD8+ T cells, or bulk PBMC T cells (not recorded which). The source of this sequence is a man younger than 30 in good health. This chain's CDR3 is CASRPVLTDTQYF.